This T cell receptor (beta chain) stems from a study of blood T cell repertoires in COVID-19 (TCRdb year 2020). Regarding the complete study: Samples covering the acute and convalescent phases of COVID-19 were provided by collaborators in the United States, Italy and Spain. A freely available public database, intended as a resource for researchers studying the immune response to SARS-CoV-2, is where the repertoires were released. The prospective study material was composed of cDNA or gDNA derived from T cells, B-cell-depleted T cells, or PBMCs. HLA class I and class II types, where available, came from metadata supplied by the sample provider rather than from assay-based typing. Sample metadata almost always included a de-identified subject ID, COVID-19 status, age in years and sex. The samples were drawn from two sources: the first 160 participants of the ongoing ImmuneRACE study, and 1,254 subjects contributed by 6 global collaborators. Deeply sampled blood TCRbeta repertoires from subjects exposed to, actively infected with, or recovered from COVID-19 were included in the dataset.

Per the germline V gene, MGHRA is the CDR1 and YSYEKL is the CDR2. The CDR3 sequence holds 17 residues, the cysteine and phenylalanine included. Left in the record is the CDR3 DNA by itself, 51 bases read in frame from the first base. V lost 4 bases and J lost 1 base; the stretch between them is 16 bases long. Points on this clone: The clone's antigen remains unknown. Base qualities are not recorded, but no much larger clone differs from it by a single base.

The research as a whole found: Clinical and demographic metadata were provided uncurated, with the amount varying by source and participant.

In the prospective study, participants were about 18 to 95 years old, resided in about two dozen geographic areas of the United States, and were enrolled through a virtual design. In the prospective study, cohorts were assigned on the basis of participant-reported clinical history obtained from a screening survey and a study questionnaire. Recovered participants in ImmuneRACE Cohort 3 were defined as having two consecutive negative NP/OP PCR tests, clearance from a healthcare professional, or resolution of symptoms. In the prospective study, whole blood, serum and a nasopharyngeal or oropharyngeal swab were collected from each participant by mobile phlebotomists. Over a roughly 2-month period, participants in the prospective study had the option of providing additional blood draws and questionnaires. Blood samples from the prospective study were shipped frozen or at room temperature prior to DNA extraction.

TCRbeta CDR3 regions were amplified from genomic DNA using the immunoSEQ Assay, a bias-controlled multiplex PCR. The paper's data handling went like this. The number of nucleated cells in each sample was estimated from the amplification of reference gene primers within the assay. To quantify the absolute abundance of each unique TCRbeta CDR3 rearrangement, sequence reads were collapsed and filtered. For each sample, productive Simpson clonality was calculated by taking the square root of Simpson's diversity index across productive rearrangements. This is the immuneACCESS table as TCRdb keeps it, with only in-frame sequences that have V and J called. A part of the clones is gone; compared with another copy, unresolved V genes explain less than half, and the rest is unexplained. The DNA was the basis for D and trimming; V, J and clone size are from that table. Recorded for this sample are about 210,000 clones; 90% of them occurred a single time. The ten largest clones represent 1.2% of the sample.

This TCR came from a man aged 25-45 years who had recovered from COVID-19. Sequenced input: PBMCs or T cells enriched from blood (not recorded which). The rearranged segments are TRBV4-1 and TRBJ1-4; the D gene is perhaps TRBD1, on 6 matching bases. The bases read TGCGCCAGCAGCCCCGGGGGGGGGCGGCTAACTAATGAAAAACTGTTTTTT. Translation gives CASSPGGGRLTNEKLFF.